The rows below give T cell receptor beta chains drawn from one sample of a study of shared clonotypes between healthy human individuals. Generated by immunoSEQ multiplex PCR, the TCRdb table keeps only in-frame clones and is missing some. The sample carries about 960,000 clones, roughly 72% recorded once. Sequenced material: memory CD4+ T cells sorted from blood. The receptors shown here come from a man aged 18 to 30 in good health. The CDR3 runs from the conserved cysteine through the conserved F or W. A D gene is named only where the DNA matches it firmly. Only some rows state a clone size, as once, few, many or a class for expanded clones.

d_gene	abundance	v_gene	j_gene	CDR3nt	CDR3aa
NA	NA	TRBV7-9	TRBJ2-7	TGTGCCAGCAGCTTATCCCCAGGGTGGACCTACGAGCAGTACTTC	CASSLSPGWTYEQYF
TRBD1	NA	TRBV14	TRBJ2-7	TGTGCCAGCAGCCCCTTCTTACAGGGGCCATACTACGAGCAGTACTTC	CASSPFLQGPYYEQYF
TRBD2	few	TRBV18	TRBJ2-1	TGTGCCAGCTCACCCCCGACGGGGGGGAGCGGTACAGAGCAGTTCTTC	CASSPPTGGSGTEQFF
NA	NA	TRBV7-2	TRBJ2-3	TGTGCCAGCAGCCAAATAGGGGGAGGTACGCAGTATTTT	CASSQIGGGTQYF
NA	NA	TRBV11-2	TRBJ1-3	TGTGCCAGCAGCTTAGGGGATTTCTCTGGAAACACCATATATTTT	CASSLGDFSGNTIYF
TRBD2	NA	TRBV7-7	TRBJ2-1	TGTGCTAGCAGCCCGGGACTAGCTTTGGATGAGCAGTTCTTC	CASSPGLALDEQFF
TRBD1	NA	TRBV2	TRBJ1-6	TGTGCCAGCCAGCAGGGGGAGGGTTCACCCCTCCACTTT	CASQQGEGSPLHF
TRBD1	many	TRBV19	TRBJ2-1	TGTGCCAGTAGTATAGATCGGACAGGCTACAATGAGCAGTTCTTC	CASSIDRTGYNEQFF
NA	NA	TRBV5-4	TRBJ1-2	TGTGCCAGCAGCCGCCGGGGAAGCTATGGCTACACCTTC	CASSRRGSYGYTF
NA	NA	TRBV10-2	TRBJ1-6	TGCGCCACCCGGGGGTACTCCTCCTATAATTCACCCCTCCACTTT	CATRGYSSYNSPLHF
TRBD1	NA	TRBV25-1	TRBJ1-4	TGTGCCAGCAGCGTGGGACAGGGCCTGGGTGAAAAACTGTTTTTT	CASSVGQGLGEKLFF
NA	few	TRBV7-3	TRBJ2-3	TGTGCCAGCAGAGGGGGGGCCTCAGATACGCAGTATTTT	CASRGGASDTQYF
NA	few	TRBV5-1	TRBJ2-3	TGCGCCAGCAGCCGCGAGGGAAGCACAGATACGCAGTATTTT	CASSREGSTDTQYF
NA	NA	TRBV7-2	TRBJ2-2	TGTGCCAGCAGCTTAGACAGTACGAACACCGGGGAGCTGTTTTTT	CASSLDSTNTGELFF
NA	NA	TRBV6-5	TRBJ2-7	TGTGCCAGCAGGGACCTATACGAGCAGTACTTC	CASRDLYEQYF
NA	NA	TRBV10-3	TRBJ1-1	TGTGCCATCAGTGAGGGGCAGCCTAACACTGAAGCTTTCTTT	CAISEGQPNTEAFF
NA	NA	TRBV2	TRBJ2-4	TGTGCCAGCAGCATTCTACCCGTCGGGGAGCCATGGTTC	CASSILPVGEPWF
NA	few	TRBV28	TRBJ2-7	TGTGCCAGCAGTTTGAACAGACAATACGAGCAGTACTTC	CASSLNRQYEQYF
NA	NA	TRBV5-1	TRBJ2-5	TGCGCCAGCAGCTTGGTGGCAGGGAGCCAAGAGACCCAGTACTTC	CASSLVAGSQETQYF
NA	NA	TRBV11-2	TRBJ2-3	TGTGCCAGCAGCTTAGTTTTTCAGCTTCGAGATACGCAGTATTTT	CASSLVFQLRDTQYF
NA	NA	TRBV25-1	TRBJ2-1	TGTGCCAGCAGTGGCCGACTAGAATCGTTTTCGAATGAGCAGTTCTTC	CASSGRLESFSNEQFF
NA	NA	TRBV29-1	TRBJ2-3	TGCAGCGTGGGACCAGGGGGGGAAGATACGCAGTATTTT	CSVGPGGEDTQYF
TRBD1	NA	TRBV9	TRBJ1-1	TGTGCCAGCAGCGCCGGGACAGGGTGGGGGAACACTGAAGCTTTCTTT	CASSAGTGWGNTEAFF
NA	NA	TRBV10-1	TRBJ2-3	TGCGCCAGCAGTGGAGGATCCTTCTTAGATACGCAGTATTTT	CASSGGSFLDTQYF
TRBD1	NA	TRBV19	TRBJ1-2	TGTGCCAGTAATACCGGGACAGGAGCTAACTATGGCTACACCTTC	CASNTGTGANYGYTF